This T cell receptor (beta chain) was retrieved from a study of shared clonotypes between healthy human individuals. The V gene lost 6 bases and the J gene lost 2 bases, with 10 bases spanning the gap. The CDR3 consists of 13 residues. Germline V gene lookup returns CDR1 MNHNY and CDR2 SVGAGI (reference sequence). In the case of this clone: Additional DNA sequences in this sample encode the identical CDR3.

The table came from immunoSEQ multiplex PCR; TCRdb's copy has only in-frame clones and leaves some out. The sample carries about 2.2 million clones, roughly 95% recorded once. Terminally differentiated effector memory CD45RA+ cells were left out of the naive CD8 fraction, which was CD45RO-negative and positively selected for CCR7. V is TRBV6-6 and J is TRBJ1-1; the D is unclear. What was sequenced was naive CD8+ T cells from PBMCs. The source of this sequence is a young man in good health. Some clones in this sample may be carry-over from other donors' samples. CDR3 DNA: TGTGCCAGCAGGACCGGACCCAACACTGAAGCTTTCTTT. It encodes CASRTGPNTEAFF.